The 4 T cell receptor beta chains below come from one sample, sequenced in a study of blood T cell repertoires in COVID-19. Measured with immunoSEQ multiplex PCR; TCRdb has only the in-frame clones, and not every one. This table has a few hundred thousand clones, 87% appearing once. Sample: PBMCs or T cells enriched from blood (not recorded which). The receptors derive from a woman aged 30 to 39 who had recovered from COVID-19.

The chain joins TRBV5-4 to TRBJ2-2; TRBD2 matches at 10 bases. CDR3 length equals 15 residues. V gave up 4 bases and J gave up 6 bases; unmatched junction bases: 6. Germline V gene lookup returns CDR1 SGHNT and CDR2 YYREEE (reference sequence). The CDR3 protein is CASSPSGGAPGELFF. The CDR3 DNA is TGTGCCAGCAGCCCGAGCGGGGGGGCCCCCGGGGAGCTGTTTTTT.

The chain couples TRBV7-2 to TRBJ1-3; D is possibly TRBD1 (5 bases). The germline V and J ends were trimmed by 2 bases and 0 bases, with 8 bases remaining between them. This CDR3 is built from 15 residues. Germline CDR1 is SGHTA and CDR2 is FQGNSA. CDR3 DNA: TGTGCCAGCAGCTTAAAGGGGTTCTCTGGAAACACCATATATTTT. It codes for CASSLKGFSGNTIYF.

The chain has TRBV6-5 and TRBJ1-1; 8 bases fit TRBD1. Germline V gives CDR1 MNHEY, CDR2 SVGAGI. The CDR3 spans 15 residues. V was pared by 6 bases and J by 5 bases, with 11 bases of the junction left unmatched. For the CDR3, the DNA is TGTGCCAGCAGCCTCCTTGGACAGGGTATGACTGAAGCTTTCTTT. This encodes CASSLLGQGMTEAFF.

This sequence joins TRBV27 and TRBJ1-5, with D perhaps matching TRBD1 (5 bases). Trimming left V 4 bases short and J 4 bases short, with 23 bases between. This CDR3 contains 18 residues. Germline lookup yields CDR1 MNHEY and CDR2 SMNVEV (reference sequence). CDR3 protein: CASSSRGWWDGGNQPQHF. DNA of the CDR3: TGTGCCAGCAGTTCACGGGGTTGGTGGGACGGGGGGAATCAGCCCCAGCATTTT.